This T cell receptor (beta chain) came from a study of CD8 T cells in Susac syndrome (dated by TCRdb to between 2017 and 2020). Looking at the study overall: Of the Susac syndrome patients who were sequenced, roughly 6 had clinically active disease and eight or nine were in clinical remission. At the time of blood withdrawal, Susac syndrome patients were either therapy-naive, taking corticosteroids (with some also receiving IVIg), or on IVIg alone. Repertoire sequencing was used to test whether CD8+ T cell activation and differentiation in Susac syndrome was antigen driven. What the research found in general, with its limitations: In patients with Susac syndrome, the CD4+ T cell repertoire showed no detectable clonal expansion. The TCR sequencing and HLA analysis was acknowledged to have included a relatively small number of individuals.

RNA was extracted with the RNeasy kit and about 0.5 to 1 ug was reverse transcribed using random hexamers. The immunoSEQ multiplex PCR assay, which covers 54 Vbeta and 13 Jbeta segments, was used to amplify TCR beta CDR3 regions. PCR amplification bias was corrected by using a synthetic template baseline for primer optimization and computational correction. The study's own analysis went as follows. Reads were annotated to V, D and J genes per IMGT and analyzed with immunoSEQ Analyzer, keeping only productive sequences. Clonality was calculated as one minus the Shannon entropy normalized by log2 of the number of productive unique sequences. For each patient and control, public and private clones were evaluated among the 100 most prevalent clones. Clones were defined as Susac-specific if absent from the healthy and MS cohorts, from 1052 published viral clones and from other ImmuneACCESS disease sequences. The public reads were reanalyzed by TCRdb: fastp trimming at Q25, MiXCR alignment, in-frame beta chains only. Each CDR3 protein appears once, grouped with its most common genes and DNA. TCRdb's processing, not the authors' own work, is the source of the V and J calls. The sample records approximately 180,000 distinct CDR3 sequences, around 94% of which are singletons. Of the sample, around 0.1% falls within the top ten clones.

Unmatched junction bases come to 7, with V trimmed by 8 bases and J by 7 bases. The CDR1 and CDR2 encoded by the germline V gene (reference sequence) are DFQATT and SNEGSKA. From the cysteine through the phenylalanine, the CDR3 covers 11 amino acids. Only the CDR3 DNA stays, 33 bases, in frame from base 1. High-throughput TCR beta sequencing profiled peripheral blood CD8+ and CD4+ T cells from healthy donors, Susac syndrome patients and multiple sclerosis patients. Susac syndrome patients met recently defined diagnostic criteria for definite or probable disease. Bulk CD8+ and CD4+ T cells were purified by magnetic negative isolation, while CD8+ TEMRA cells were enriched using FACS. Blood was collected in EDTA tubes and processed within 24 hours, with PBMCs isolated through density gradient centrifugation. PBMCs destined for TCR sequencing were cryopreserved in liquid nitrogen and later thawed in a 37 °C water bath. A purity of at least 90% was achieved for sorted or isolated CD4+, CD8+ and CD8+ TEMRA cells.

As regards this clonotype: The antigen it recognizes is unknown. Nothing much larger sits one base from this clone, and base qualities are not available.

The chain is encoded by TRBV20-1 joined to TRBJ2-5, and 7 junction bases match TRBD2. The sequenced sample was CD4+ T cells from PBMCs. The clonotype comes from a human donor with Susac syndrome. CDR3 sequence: CSLADWGTQYF. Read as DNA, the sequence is TGCAGTCTAGCGGACTGGGGGACCCAGTACTTC.